Each of the 8 T cell receptor beta chains below was sequenced from the same sample in a study of blood T cell repertoires in COVID-19. Method: immunoSEQ multiplex PCR; TCRdb's copy keeps in-frame clones and lacks some. The table lists 85,000 to 100,000 clones, roughly 88% of them singletons. The source material was peripheral blood. The receptors were sampled from a man between 50 and 59 years old with COVID-19, enrolled during active disease.

The chain links TRBV28 to TRBJ2-1, with D possibly TRBD2 on 6 matching bases. The V end was cut by 7 bases, the J end by 2 bases, with 12 bases between. The germline CDR1 and CDR2 sequences are MDHEN and SYDVKM. The CDR3 runs 14 residues. The CDR3 is CASKLAGTYNEQFF. CDR3 bases: TGTGCCAGCAAGTTGGCGGGAACCTACAATGAGCAGTTCTTC.

This chain joins TRBV9 and TRBJ2-3; 9 bases map to TRBD2. CDR1 and CDR2 (germline): SGDLS, YYNGEE. J lost 3 bases, V lost 1 base, and 6 bases had no gene match. The CDR3 consists of 16 residues. CDR3 DNA sequence: TGTGCCAGCAGCGTAAGGGCGGGGGGGCCGACAGATACGCAGTATTTT. Translation: CASSVRAGGPTDTQYF.

The table lists this clone with a few counts. The rearrangement links TRBV9 to TRBJ1-3, with 9 bases matching TRBD1. The CDR3 sequence is 15 residues long. J was trimmed by 4 bases and V by 4 bases; bases with no gene match: 6. The germline gives CDR1 SGDLS, CDR2 YYNGEE. This CDR3 is CASSKRDRDGNTIYF. CDR3 in DNA: TGTGCCAGCAGCAAACGGGACAGGGACGGAAACACCATATATTTT.

This rearrangement joins TRBV11-2 to TRBJ1-6; D call uncertain. The V end was cut by 3 bases, the J end by 5 bases, with 2 bases between. Germline-derived CDR1 and CDR2 are SGHAT and FQNNGV. The CDR3 loop spans 12 amino acids. The DNA for the CDR3 is TGTGCCAGCAGCTTTAATAATTCACCCCTCCACTTT. Its translation: CASSFNNSPLHF.

The chain has TRBV4-3 and TRBJ2-3; TRBD2 matches at 9 bases. The CDR3 has 19 residues. Germline CDR1 reads LGHNA; CDR2 reads YSLEER. After removal of 0 bases from V and 0 bases from J, the junction contained 10 bases not matched to a gene. CDR3 residues: CASSQDLSGGISSTDTQYF. The CDR3 region has the DNA TGCGCCAGCAGCCAAGATTTGAGCGGGGGGATATCTAGCACAGATACGCAGTATTTT.

This chain uses TRBV28 with TRBJ1-4; a weak D match, TRBD1 (5 bases). This CDR3 region has 14 residues. V gave up 4 bases and J gave up 4 bases, with 10 bases separating them. CDR1 is MDHEN and CDR2 is SYDVKM in the germline V gene. DNA of the CDR3: TGTGCCAGCAGTTCGCCGGGACTTAATGAAAAACTGTTTTTT. It codes for CASSSPGLNEKLFF.

The chain couples TRBV3-1 (or the pseudogene TRBV3-2) to TRBJ1-3, with 7 positions matching TRBD1. The CDR3 contains 14 residues. CDR1 is LGHDT, CDR2 YNNKEL, per germline (reference sequence). The V and J ends lost 7 bases and 4 bases, in that order; junction bases with no gene match: 7. The CDR3 nucleotides read TGTGCCAGCACGAAGGGACAGTACGGAAACACCATATATTTT. This encodes CASTKGQYGNTIYF.

The CDR3 sequence is CASSGYEVGGYTF. The CDR3 coding sequence is TGTGCCAGCAGTGGGTATGAGGTTGGTGGCTACACCTTC. The genes are TRBV12-3 or TRBV12-4 and TRBJ1-2; D ambiguous. V lost 5 bases and J lost 7, with 14 bases in between. The CDR3 is 13 residues long.